This paragraph reports one T cell receptor beta chain. Its antigen is undetermined. The data stem from a study of response to subunit inactivated influenza vaccine. MiXCR, applied by TCRdb to the RT-PCR reads, yields one record per CDR3 protein. The sample carries hundreds of thousands of distinct CDR3 sequences, less than 10% recorded once. Germline loops: CDR1 SGHTA, CDR2 FQGNSA. This CDR3 spans 13 amino acids. With V trimmed by 4 bases and J by 11 bases, 5 bases remained unmatched. Study-level findings and limits: Few additional T cells are recruited per seasonal influenza vaccination, authors suggested.

This chain connects TRBV7-2 to TRBJ2-5; 12 nucleotides line up with TRBD2. Sequencing was performed on PBMCs from blood, taken less than 30 months after vaccination. This receptor was obtained from a man aged 50 to 69 who received an inactivated influenza vaccine. As DNA, the CDR3 is TGTGCCAGCAGCTCGGTACTAGCGGGAGGACAGTACTTC. Translated: CASSSVLAGGQYF.